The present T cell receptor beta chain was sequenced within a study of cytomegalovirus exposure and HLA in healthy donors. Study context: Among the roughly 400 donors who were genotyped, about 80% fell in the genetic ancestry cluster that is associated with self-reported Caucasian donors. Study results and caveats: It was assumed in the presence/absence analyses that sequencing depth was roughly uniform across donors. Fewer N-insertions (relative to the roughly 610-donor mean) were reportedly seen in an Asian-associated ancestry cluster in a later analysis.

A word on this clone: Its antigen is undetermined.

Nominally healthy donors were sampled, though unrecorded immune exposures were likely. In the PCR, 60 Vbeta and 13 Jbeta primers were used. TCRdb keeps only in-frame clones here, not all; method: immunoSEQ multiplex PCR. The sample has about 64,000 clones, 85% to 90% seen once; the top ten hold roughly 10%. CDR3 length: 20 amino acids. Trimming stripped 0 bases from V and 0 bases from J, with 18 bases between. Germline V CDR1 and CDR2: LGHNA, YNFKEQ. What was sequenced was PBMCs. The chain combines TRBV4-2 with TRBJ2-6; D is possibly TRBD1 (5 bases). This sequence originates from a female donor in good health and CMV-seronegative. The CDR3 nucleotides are TGTGCCAGCAGCCAAGAGGGTCAGGGTTTCTCCCTCTCTGGGGCCAACGTCCTGACTTTC. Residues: CASSQEGQGFSLSGANVLTF.